This TCR beta chain was captured by sequencing in a study of human T cells and chemical hapten exposure. Across the whole study: 0.01% DPC was applied to the upper back in patch tests, which were read at 6 days.

Time point here: patch test 2, 6 weeks after DPC sensitization. Regarding treatment: therapeutic diphenylcyclopropenone sensitization with weekly scalp DPC. The V and J ends lost 1 base and 6 bases respectively, with 20 bases between them. CDR1 is LGHNA and CDR2 is YNFKEQ in the germline V gene. CDR3 length: 17 residues. TCRdb ran MiXCR on the RACE reads and lists one entry per CDR3 protein. This table has about 110,000 distinct CDR3 sequences, less than 10% appearing once. This chain connects TRBV4-2 to TRBJ2-3; no firm D call. The starting material was whole blood, obtained in connection with sensitization to the hapten diphenylcyclopropenone (DPC). The sequence was collected from a woman aged 40 to 50 with alopecia areata. Some clones in this sample may be carry-over from other donors' samples. The CDR3 nucleotides are TGTGCCAGCAGCCAAGGTGCTGGTGGCTTCCTCCCCGATACGCAGTATTTT. It is translated as CASSQGAGGFLPDTQYF.